This TCR beta chain emerged from a study of cytomegalovirus exposure and HLA in healthy donors. The germline gives CDR1 SGHRS, CDR2 YFSETQ. This CDR3 contains 13 residues. V dropped 6 bases and J dropped 5; count of bases not matched to a gene: 6. Researchers ran the PCR with 60 Vbeta and 13 Jbeta primers. Sequencing used immunoSEQ multiplex PCR; TCRdb keeps in-frame clones, though not all of them. The profile shows some 150,000 clones, about 84% of them singletons. The origin of this receptor is a male donor in good health and CMV-seronegative. The genes are TRBV5-1 and TRBJ2-3, with 7 bases lining up with TRBD2. The sequenced sample consisted of PBMCs. CDR3 sequence: CASTGAGEDTQYF. The DNA of the CDR3 is TGCGCCAGCACTGGGGCGGGAGAAGATACGCAGTATTTT.